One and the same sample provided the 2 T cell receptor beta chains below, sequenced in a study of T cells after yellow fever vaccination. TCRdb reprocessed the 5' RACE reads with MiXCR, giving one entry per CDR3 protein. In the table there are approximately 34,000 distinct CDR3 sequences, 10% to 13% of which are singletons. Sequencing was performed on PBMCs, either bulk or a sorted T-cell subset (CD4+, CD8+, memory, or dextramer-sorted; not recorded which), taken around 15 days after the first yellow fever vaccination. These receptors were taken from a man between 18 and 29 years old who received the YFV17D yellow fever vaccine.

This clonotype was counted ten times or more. CDR3 protein: CASSPGTFPDTIYF. In DNA form, the CDR3 reads TGCGCCAGCAGCCCGGGGACTTTTCCGGACACCATATATTTT. The chain uses TRBV5-1 and TRBJ1-3, with a weak D call TRBD1 (5 bases). The CDR3 is 14 residues long. In germline, CDR1 is SGHRS, CDR2 YFSETQ. Trimming removed 4 bases from V and 8 bases from J, with 16 bases in between.

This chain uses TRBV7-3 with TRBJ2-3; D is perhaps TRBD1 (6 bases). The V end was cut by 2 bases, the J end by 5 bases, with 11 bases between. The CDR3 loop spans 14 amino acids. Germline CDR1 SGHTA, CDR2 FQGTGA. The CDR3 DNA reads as TGTGCCAGCAGCTTAGAGGGGGAGAGAGATACGCAGTATTTT. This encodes CASSLEGERDTQYF.